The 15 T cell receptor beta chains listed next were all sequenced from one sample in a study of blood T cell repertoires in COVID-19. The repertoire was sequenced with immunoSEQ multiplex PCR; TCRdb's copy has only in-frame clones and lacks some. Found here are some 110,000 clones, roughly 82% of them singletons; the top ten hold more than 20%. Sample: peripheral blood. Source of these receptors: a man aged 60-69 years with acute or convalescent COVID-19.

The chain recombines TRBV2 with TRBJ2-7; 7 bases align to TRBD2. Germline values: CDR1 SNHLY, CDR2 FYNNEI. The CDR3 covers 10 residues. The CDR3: CASSRGTTHV. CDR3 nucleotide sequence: TGTGCCAGCAGTCGGGGGACTACACACGTC.

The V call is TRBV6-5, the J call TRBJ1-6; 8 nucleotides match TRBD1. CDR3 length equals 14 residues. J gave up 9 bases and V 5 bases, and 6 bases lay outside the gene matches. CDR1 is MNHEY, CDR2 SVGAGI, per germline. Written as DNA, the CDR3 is TGTGCCAGCAGTCGACAGGGGTTCGGTTCACCCCTCCACTTT. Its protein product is CASSRQGFGSPLHF.

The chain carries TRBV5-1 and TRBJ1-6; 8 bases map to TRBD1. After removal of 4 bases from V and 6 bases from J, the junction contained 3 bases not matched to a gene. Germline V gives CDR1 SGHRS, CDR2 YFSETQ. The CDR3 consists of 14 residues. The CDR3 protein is CASSRDRSNSPLHF. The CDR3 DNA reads TGCGCCAGCAGCCGGGACAGGAGTAATTCACCCCTCCACTTT.

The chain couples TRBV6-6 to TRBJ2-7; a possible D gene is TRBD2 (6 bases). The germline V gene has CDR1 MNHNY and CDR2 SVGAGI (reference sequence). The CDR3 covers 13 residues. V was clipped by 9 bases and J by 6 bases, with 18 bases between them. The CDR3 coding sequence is TGTGCCAGTTTACGGGACGGGGGTCGCGAGCAGTACGTC. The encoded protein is CASLRDGGREQYV.

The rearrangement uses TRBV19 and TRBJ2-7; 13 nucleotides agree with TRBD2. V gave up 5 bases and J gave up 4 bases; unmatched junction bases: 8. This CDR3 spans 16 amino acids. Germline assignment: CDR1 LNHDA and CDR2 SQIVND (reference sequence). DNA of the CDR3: TGTGCCAGTAGTTTCCATGGGACTAGCGGGACGTACGAGCAGTACTTC. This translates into CASSFHGTSGTYEQYF.

DNA for the CDR3: TGCGCCAGCAGCTTGGGGGGGTCTACTAGCGGCCAAGAGACCCAGTACTTC. Translated, it gives CASSLGGSTSGQETQYF. This chain joins TRBV5-1 and TRBJ2-5, with 8 positions matching TRBD2. The CDR3 contains 17 residues. Germline V gene lookup returns CDR1 SGHRS and CDR2 YFSETQ. With V trimmed by 0 bases and J by 1 base, 8 bases remained unmatched.

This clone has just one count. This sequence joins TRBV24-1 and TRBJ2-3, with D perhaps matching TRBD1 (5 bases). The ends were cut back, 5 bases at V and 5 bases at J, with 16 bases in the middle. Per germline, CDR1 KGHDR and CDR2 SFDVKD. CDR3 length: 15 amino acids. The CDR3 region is CATSAATGFKDTQYF. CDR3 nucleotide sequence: TGTGCCACCAGTGCCGCTACAGGTTTCAAAGATACGCAGTATTTT.

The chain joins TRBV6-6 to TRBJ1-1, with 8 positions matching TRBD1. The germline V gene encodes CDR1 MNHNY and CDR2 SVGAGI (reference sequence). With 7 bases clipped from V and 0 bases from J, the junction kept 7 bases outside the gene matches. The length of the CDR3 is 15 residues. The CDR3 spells CASTGQEFMNTEAFF. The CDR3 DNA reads TGTGCCAGCACGGGACAGGAATTCATGAACACTGAAGCTTTCTTT.

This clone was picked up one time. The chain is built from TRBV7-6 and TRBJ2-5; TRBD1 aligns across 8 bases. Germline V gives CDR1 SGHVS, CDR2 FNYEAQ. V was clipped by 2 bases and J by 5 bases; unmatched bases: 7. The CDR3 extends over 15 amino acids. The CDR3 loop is CASSLNVQGAETQYF. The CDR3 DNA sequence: TGTGCCAGCAGCTTAAATGTTCAGGGGGCGGAGACCCAGTACTTC. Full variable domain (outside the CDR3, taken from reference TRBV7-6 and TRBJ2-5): GAGVSQSPRYKVTKRGQDVALRCDPISGHVSLYWYRQALGQGPEFLTYFNYEAQQDKSGLPNDRFSAERPEGSISTLTIQRTEQRDSAMYRCASSLNVQGAETQYFGPGTRLLVL.

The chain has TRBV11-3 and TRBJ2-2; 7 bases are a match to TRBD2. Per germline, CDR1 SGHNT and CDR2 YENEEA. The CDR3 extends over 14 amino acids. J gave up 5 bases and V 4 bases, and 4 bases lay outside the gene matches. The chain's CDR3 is CASSSREETGELFF. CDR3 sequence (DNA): TGTGCCAGCAGCTCCCGGGAGGAGACCGGGGAGCTGTTTTTT.

The chain's CDR3 is CASSLVYGSGNEQFF. The CDR3 bases are TGTGCCAGCAGCTTAGTATACGGGTCTGGAAATGAGCAGTTCTTC. This chain connects TRBV11-3 to TRBJ2-1; D call uncertain. CDR1 is SGHNT and CDR2 is YENEEA in the germline V gene. The CDR3 is 15 amino acids. Trimming removed 1 base at V and 7 bases at J, with 14 bases between.

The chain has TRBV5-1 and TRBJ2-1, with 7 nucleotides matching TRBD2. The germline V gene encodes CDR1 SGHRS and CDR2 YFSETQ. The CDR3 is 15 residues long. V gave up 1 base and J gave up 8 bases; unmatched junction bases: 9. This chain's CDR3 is CASSLREGLWDEQFF. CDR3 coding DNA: TGCGCCAGCAGCTTGAGGGAGGGCCTATGGGATGAGCAGTTCTTC.

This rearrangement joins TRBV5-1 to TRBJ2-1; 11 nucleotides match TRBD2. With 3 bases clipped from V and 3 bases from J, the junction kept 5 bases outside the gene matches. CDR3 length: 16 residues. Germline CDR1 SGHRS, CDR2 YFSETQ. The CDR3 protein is CASSYIAGGIYNEQFF. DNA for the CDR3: TGCGCCAGCAGCTATATAGCGGGAGGGATCTACAATGAGCAGTTCTTC.

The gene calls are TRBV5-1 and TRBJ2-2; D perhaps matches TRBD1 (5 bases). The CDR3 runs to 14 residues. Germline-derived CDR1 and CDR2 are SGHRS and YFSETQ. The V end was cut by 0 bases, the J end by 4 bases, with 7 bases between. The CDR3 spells CASSLDRITGELFF. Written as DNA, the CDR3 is TGCGCCAGCAGCTTGGACAGGATCACCGGGGAGCTGTTTTTT.

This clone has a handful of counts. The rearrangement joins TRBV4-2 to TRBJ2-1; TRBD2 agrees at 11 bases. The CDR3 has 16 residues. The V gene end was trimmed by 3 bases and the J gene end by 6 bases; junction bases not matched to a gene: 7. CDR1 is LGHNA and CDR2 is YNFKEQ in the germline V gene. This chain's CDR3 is CASSHVLGTSGNEQFF. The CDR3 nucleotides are TGTGCCAGCAGCCACGTCCTCGGGACTAGCGGCAATGAGCAGTTCTTC.